The subject of this entry is one TCR beta chain. The table came from immunoSEQ multiplex PCR; TCRdb's copy has only in-frame clones and leaves some out. The data show tens of thousands of clones, about nine tenths seen once. CDR1 SGHTA and CDR2 FQGNSA come from the germline V gene. J gave up 0 bases and V 4 bases, and 3 bases lay outside the gene matches. This CDR3 is 15 amino acids long. This sample is part of a study of control samples from healthy donors and cancer patients. This receptor was obtained from a man aged 55 to 70 with colorectal cancer. Sequenced: PBMCs. The rearrangement joins TRBV7-2 to TRBJ2-1; 7 bases are a match to TRBD2. CDR3 nucleotide sequence: TGTGCCAGCAGCTCGCGGGGGAGCTCCTACAATGAGCAGTTCTTC. Residues: CASSSRGSSYNEQFF.